These 8 T cell receptor beta chains came from one sample sequenced in a study of Ad26.COV2.S vaccination and SARS-CoV-2 variants. Data came from immunoSEQ multiplex PCR; TCRdb stores just in-frame clones and leaves some out. The sample yields roughly 700,000 clones, 80% to 90% seen once. This sample's treatment: over 15 received Ad26.COV2.S at low or high dose, single or two shots; about five received placebo; per-sample allocation not given. Each sample was drawn 63 days after the first injection (of vaccine or placebo). The material sequenced was peripheral blood, taken in a trial of Ad26.COV2.S vaccine versus placebo. The receptors were gathered from a person between 18 and 65 years old who received the Ad26.COV2.S COVID-19 vaccine or a placebo.

This clone came up once. This chain connects TRBV24-1 to TRBJ1-1, with 9 bases fitting TRBD1. Per germline, CDR1 KGHDR and CDR2 SFDVKD. This CDR3 is 13 amino acids long. V trimming: 12 bases; J trimming: 7 bases; junction bases outside the gene matches: 11. The CDR3 bases are TGTGCCGGGCAACAGGGGGCGTTGGGTGAAGCTTTCTTT. This gives the protein CAGQQGALGEAFF.

The V call is TRBV2, the J call TRBJ2-3; 10 nucleotides align to TRBD2. J lost 7 bases, V lost 4 bases, and 14 bases had no gene match. The CDR3 runs 17 residues. CDR1 SNHLY and CDR2 FYNNEI come from the germline V gene. CDR3 protein: CASSVTSGGGAWHTQYF. In DNA, the CDR3 is TGTGCCAGCAGTGTTACCAGCGGGGGGGGTGCGTGGCATACGCAGTATTTT.

This chain joins TRBV11-2 and TRBJ2-7; the D gene could be TRBD1 or TRBD2 (5 bases each). The CDR3 runs to 14 residues. Per germline, CDR1 SGHAT and CDR2 FQNNGV. The V end lost 1 base, the J end lost 3 bases, and 10 bases lay between the germline ends. CDR3 protein: CASSLARDGYEQYF. For the CDR3, the DNA is TGTGCCAGCAGCTTAGCTCGGGACGGCTACGAGCAGTACTTC.

This rearrangement joins TRBV12-3 or TRBV12-4 to TRBJ2-4; TRBD2 is a possible D gene (5 bases). The CDR3 is made up of 13 amino acids. Trimming cost V 2 bases and J 8 bases, with 10 bases left between them. CDR3 protein: CASSLLARDIQYF. CDR3 nucleotides: TGTGCCAGCAGTTTACTAGCTAGGGACATTCAGTACTTC.

CDR3 DNA sequence: TGTGCCAGTAGTATTGTCGGCTATAACAATGAGCAGTTCTTC. Translated: CASSIVGYNNEQFF. The chain has TRBV19 and TRBJ2-1; D not resolved. The CDR3 runs to 14 residues. CDR1 and CDR2 from the germline V gene are LNHDA and SQIVND (reference sequence). V shed 3 bases and J shed 5 bases, with 11 bases lying between them.

This sequence joins TRBV4-2 and TRBJ2-2; 8 nucleotides match TRBD2. In germline, CDR1 is LGHNA, CDR2 YNFKEQ. This CDR3 region has 17 residues. With V trimmed by 0 bases and J by 6 bases, 9 bases remained unmatched. CDR3 bases: TGTGCCAGCAGCCAAGACGGTAGCGGGATTGTTTCCGGGGAGCTGTTTTTT. Translated, it gives CASSQDGSGIVSGELFF.

The chain recombines TRBV6-6 with TRBJ1-1; D uncertain. V was trimmed by 5 bases and J by 1 base, leaving 14 bases between them. CDR3 length: 15 amino acids. Germline-derived CDR1 and CDR2 are MNHNY and SVGAGI (reference sequence). In nucleotides, the CDR3 is TGTGCCAGCAGTCCCCCGCCCGGACGGAACACTGAAGCTTTCTTT. Encoded protein: CASSPPPGRNTEAFF.

V and J are TRBV27 and TRBJ1-2; D is ambiguous. The V gene lost 5 bases and the J gene lost 6 bases, with 19 bases spanning the gap. From germline, CDR1 is MNHEY and CDR2 SMNVEV (reference sequence). CDR3 length: 15 residues. The CDR3 reads CASSPVKLDLDGYTF. In nucleotides, the CDR3 is TGTGCCAGCAGTCCCGTCAAACTCGACCTCGATGGCTACACCTTC.